Below, one T cell receptor (beta chain) is given with its context. Its cognate antigen is unknown. Distinct nucleotide sequences in the sample also encode this CDR3. PCR employed 60 Vbeta and 13 Jbeta primers. TCRdb's copy holds only in-frame clones and misses some; the assay was immunoSEQ multiplex PCR. Of about 110,000 clones in the sample, about 84% were seen once. Germline CDR1 and CDR2: SGHNT and YYREEE (reference sequence). The CDR3 length is 16 residues. Trimming cost V 8 bases and J 10 bases; bases outside gene matches: 22. This sample stems from a study of cytomegalovirus exposure and HLA in healthy donors. General study results and limits: Cytomegalovirus status, reportedly, was diagnosed with high specificity and sensitivity by the classifier. Fewer N-insertions (relative to the approximately 700-donor mean) were reportedly seen in an Asian-associated ancestry cluster in a later analysis. The authors judged a highly shared variant cluster likely a sequencing artifact.

At collection, donors were nominally healthy, but unrecorded immune exposures were probable. Material: PBMCs. The chain joins TRBV5-4 to TRBJ1-1; 8 nucleotides match TRBD1. The TCR was taken from a young man in good health and CMV-seronegative. This CDR3 is CASHLIGTGREWGAFF. CDR3 bases: TGTGCCAGTCATCTTATTGGGACAGGACGAGAATGGGGAGCTTTCTTT. Together with reference TRBV5-4 and TRBJ1-1, the CDR3 gives the full variable domain: ETGVTQSPTHLIKTRGQQVTLRCSSQSGHNTVSWYQQALGQGPQFIFQYYREEENGRGNFPPRFSGLQFPNYSSELNVNALELDDSALYLCASHLIGTGREWGAFFGQGTRLTVV.